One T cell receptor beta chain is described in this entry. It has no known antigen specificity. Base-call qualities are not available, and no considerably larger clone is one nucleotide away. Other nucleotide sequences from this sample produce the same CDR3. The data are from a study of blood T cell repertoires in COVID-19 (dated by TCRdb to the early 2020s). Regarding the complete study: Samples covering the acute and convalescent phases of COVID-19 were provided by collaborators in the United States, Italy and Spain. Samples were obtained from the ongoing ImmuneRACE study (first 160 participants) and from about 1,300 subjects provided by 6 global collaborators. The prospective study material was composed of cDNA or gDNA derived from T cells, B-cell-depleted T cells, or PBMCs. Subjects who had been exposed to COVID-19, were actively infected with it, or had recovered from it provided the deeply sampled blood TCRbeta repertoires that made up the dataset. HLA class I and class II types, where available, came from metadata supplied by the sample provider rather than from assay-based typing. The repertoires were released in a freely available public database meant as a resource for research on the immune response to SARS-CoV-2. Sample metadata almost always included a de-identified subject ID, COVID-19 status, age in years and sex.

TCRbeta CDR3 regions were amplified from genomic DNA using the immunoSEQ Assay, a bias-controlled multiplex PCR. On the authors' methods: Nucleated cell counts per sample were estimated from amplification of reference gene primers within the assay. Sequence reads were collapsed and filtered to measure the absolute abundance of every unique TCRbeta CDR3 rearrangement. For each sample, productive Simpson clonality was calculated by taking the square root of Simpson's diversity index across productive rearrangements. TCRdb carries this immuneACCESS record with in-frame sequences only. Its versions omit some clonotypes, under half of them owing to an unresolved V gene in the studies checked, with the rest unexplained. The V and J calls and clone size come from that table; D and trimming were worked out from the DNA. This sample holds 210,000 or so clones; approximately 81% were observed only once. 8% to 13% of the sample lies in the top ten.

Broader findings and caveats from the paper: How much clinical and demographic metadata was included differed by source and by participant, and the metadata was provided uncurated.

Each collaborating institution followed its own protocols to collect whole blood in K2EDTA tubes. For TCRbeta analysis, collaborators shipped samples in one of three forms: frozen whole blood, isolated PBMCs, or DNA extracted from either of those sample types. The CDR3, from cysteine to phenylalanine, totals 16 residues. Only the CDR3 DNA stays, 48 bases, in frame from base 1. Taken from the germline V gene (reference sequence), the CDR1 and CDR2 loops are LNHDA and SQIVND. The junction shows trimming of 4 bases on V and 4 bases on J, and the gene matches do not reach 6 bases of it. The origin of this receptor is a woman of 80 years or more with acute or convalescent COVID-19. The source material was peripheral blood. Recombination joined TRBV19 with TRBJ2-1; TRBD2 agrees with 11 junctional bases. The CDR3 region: CASSTVAGGPYNEQFF. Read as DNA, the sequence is TGTGCCAGTAGTACTGTAGCGGGGGGGCCGTACAATGAGCAGTTCTTC.